This T cell receptor (beta chain) was documented in a study of T cells in Graves' hyperthyroidism and ophthalmopathy. As for this clonotype: Its specificity is not known.

V trimming: 1 base; J trimming: 8 bases; junction bases outside the gene matches: 7. Germline V gene lookup returns CDR1 DFQATT and CDR2 SNEGSKA (reference sequence). CDR3 length equals 13 residues. It was RNA transcripts that yielded the amplified TCR beta CDR3 regions. The study used the HTBI primer set for a first-round RT-PCR of the TCR CDR3. MiXCR, run by TCRdb on the multiplex PCR reads, gives a single entry per CDR3 protein. The sample records approximately 480,000 distinct CDR3 sequences, less than 25% being singletons. Study findings and constraints: Most clonotypes expanded in the thyroid (above 0.001) were also present in blood.

The chain carries TRBV20-1 and TRBJ1-2, with 7 bases that match TRBD1. The sequence was obtained from a young man with Graves' hyperthyroidism. Material for sequencing was blood. CDR3 sequence: CSARGDSLQGYTF. CDR3 DNA: TGCAGTGCTAGAGGGGACAGCCTACAGGGCTACACCTTC.